This T cell receptor beta chain was recovered during a study of blood T cell repertoires in COVID-19. Study-level information: Both acute and convalescent COVID-19 samples were obtained from the United States, Italy and Spain. T cells, B-cell-depleted T cells, or PBMCs provided the cDNA or gDNA that served as material.

V shed 5 bases and J shed 1 base, with 7 bases lying between them. Germline loops: CDR1 MNHEY, CDR2 SMNVEV (reference sequence). The CDR3 runs to 13 residues. In the authors' methods: Reference gene primers were amplified, and this amplification served to estimate nucleated cell counts. Some clones are missing from TCRdb's copy, which holds only in-frame ones; the method was immunoSEQ multiplex PCR. From that table come the V and J calls and clone size; the DNA was used to work out D and trimming. The repertoire holds under 300,000 clones, with around nine tenths as singletons. The rearrangement joins TRBV27 to TRBJ2-3, with D perhaps matching TRBD2 (6 bases). The origin of this receptor is a woman between 40 and 50 years old who had recovered from COVID-19. The sequencing sample was made of peripheral blood. As DNA, the CDR3 is TGTGCCAGCAGTCCGGGAGGCACAGATACGCAGTATTTT. This gives the protein CASSPGGTDTQYF.